The 5 T cell receptor beta chains presented below share a single source sample, sequenced in a study of T-cell reconstitution after alpha-beta-depleted transplantation in children. Preparation of the TCRbeta library used unique molecular identifiers. TCRdb fed the PCR reads into MiXCR, producing one record per CDR3 protein. This sample yields approximately 250,000 distinct CDR3 sequences, of which approximately 9.9% are seen a single time; roughly 5.1% belongs to the top ten. The material sequenced was PBMCs from the stem cell graft donor, taken from the stem cell graft. The receptors originated from a human donor who donated a stem cell graft to a child with SCID.

This clonotype was observed at least ten times. The V call is TRBV18, the J call TRBJ2-1, with D unresolved. Trimming pared 5 bases from V and 0 bases from J, leaving 14 bases between. The CDR3 totals 16 residues. Germline assignment: CDR1 KGHSH and CDR2 LQKENI. The CDR3 sequence: CASSSVGPNSYNEQFF. CDR3 in DNA: TGTGCCAGCTCATCTGTCGGACCGAACTCCTACAATGAGCAGTTCTTC.

This clonotype showed up many times. This sequence joins TRBV12-3 or TRBV12-4 and TRBJ2-5; the D is unclear. The length of the CDR3 is 12 residues. V was trimmed by 3 bases and J by 3 bases, leaving 5 bases between them. The CDR3 is CASSFIEETQYF. For the CDR3, the DNA is TGTGCCAGCAGTTTTATCGAAGAGACCCAGTACTTC.

This clonotype was recorded many times. The chain is built from TRBV6-1 and TRBJ1-1; 7 nucleotides align to TRBD1. CDR3 length: 14 amino acids. V dropped 7 bases and J dropped 1; count of bases not matched to a gene: 6. Looked up from germline, CDR1 is MNHNS and CDR2 is SASEGT. The CDR3: CASKWGDRNTEAFF. DNA of the CDR3: TGTGCCAGCAAATGGGGGGACAGGAACACTGAAGCTTTCTTT.

About this clonotype itself: This may come from a read error, since a much larger clone is one base off. This chain uses TRBV12-3 or TRBV12-4 with TRBJ2-3, with D uncertain. Trimming stripped 5 bases from V and 8 bases from J, with 14 bases between. CDR3 length equals 13 residues. The CDR3 sequence: CASSVGQCGTQYF. In nucleotides, the CDR3 is TGTGCCAGCAGTGTCGGGCAGTGTGGTACGCAGTATTTT.

This clonotype was recorded at least ten times. This rearrangement joins TRBV7-2 to TRBJ1-2, with D maybe TRBD1 (6 bases). V was clipped by 1 base and J by 7 bases, with 19 bases between them. CDR3 length equals 16 residues. CDR1 is SGHTA and CDR2 is FQGNSA in the germline V gene. The CDR3 sequence: CASSLGRGTGYSGYTF. The DNA of the CDR3 is TGTGCCAGCAGCTTAGGAAGGGGAACAGGGTACTCTGGCTACACCTTC.